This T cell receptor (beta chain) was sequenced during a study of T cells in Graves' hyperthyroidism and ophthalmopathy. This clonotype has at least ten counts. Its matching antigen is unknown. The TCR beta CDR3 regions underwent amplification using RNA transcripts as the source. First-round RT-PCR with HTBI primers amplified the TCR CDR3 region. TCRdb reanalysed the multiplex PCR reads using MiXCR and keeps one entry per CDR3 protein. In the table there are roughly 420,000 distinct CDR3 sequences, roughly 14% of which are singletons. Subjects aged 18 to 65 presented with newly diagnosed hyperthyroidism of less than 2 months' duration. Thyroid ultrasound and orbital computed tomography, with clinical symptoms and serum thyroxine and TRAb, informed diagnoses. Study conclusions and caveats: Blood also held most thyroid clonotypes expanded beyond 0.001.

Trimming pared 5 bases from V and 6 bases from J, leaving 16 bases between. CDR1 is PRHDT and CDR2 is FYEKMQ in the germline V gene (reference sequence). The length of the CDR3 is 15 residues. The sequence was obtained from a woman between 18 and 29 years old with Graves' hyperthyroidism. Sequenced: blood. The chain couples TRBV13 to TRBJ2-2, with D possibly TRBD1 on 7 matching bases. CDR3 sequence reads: CASSPRGRGAGELFF. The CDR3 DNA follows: TGTGCCAGCAGCCCGAGGGGGCGCGGGGCCGGGGAGCTGTTTTTT. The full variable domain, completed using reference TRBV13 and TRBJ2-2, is AAGVIQSPRHLIKEKRETATLKCYPIPRHDTVYWYQQGPGQDPQFLISFYEKMQSDKGSIPDRFSAQQFSDYHSELNMSSLELGDSALYFCASSPRGRGAGELFFGEGSRLTVL.